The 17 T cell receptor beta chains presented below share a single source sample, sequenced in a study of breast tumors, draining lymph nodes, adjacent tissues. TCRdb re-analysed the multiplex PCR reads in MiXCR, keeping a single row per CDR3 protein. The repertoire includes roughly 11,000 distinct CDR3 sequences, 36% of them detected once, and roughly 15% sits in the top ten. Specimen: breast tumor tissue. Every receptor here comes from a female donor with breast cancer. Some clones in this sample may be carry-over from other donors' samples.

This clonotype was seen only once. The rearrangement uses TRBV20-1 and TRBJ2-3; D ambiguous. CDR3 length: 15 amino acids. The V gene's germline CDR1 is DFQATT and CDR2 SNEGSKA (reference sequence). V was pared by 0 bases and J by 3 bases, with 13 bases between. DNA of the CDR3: TGCAGTGCTAGAGATGTAGGGAAGGGAACAGATACGCAGTATTTT. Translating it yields CSARDVGKGTDTQYF.

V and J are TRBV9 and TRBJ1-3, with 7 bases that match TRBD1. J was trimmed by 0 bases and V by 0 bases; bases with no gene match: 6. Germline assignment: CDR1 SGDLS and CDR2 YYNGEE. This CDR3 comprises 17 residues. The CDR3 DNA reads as TGTGCCAGCAGCGTAGGGCTTAGGACAGGCTCTGGAAACACCATATATTTT. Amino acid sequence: CASSVGLRTGSGNTIYF.

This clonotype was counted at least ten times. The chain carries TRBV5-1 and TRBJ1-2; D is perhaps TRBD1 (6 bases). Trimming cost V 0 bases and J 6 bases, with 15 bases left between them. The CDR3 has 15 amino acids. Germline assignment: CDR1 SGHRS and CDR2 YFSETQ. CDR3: CASSLVQGSVDGYTF. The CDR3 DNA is TGCGCCAGCAGCTTGGTTCAGGGGAGTGTGGATGGCTACACCTTC. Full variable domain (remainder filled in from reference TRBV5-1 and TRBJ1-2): KAGVTQTPRYLIKTRGQQVTLSCSPISGHRSVSWYQQTPGQGLQFLFEYFSETQRNKGNFPGRFSGRQFSNSRSEMNVSTLELGDSALYLCASSLVQGSVDGYTFGSGTRLTVV.

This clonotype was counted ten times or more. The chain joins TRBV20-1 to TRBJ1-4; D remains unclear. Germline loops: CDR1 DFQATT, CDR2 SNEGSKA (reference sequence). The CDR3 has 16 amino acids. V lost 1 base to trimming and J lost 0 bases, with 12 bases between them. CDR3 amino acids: CSARALGKATNEKLFF. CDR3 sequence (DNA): TGCAGTGCTAGAGCGCTTGGGAAAGCAACTAATGAAAAACTGTTTTTT.

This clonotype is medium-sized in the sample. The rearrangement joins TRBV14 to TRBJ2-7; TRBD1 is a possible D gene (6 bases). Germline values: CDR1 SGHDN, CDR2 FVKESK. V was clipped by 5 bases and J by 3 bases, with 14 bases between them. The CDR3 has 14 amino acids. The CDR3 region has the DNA TGTGCCAGCAGCAGGGACACGATAATCTACGAGCAGTACTTC. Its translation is CASSRDTIIYEQYF.

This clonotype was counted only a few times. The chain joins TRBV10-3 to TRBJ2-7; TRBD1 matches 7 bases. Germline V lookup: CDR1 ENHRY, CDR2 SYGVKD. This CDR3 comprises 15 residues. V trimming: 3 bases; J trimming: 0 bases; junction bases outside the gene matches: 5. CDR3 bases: TGTGCCATCAGTGATCCGGGACAGAGCTCCTACGAGCAGTACGTC. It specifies CAISDPGQSSYEQYV.

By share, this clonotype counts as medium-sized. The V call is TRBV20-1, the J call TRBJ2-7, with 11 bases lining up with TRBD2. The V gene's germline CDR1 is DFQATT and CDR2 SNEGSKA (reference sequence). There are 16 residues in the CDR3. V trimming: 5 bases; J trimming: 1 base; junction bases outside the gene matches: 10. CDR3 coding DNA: TGCAGTGCTCCATCTACTAGCGGGAGTCTTTCCTACGAGCAGTACTTC. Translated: CSAPSTSGSLSYEQYF.

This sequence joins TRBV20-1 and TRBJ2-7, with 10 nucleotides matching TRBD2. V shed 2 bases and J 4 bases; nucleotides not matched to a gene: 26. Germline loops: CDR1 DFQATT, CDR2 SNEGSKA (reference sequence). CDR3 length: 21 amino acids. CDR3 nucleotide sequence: TGCAGTGCTAGAAATCAGGGGGCTAGCGGGAGAGTGGCGTTCTCCTTTTACGAGCAGTACTTC. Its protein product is CSARNQGASGRVAFSFYEQYF.

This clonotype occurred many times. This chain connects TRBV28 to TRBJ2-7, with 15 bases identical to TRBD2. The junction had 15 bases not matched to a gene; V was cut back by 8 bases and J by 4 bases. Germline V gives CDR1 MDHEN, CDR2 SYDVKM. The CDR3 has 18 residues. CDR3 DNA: TGTGCCAGCCTCCCCTCGGGGACTAGCGGGAGGACGGTATACGAGCAGTACTTC. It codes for CASLPSGTSGRTVYEQYF.

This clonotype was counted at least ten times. The CDR3 region is CASSERSSYNEQFF. The CDR3 bases are TGTGCCAGCAGTGAACGGAGCTCCTACAATGAGCAGTTCTTC. V and J are TRBV6-4 and TRBJ2-1; D is unresolved. The CDR3 consists of 14 residues. The germline V gene has CDR1 MRHNA and CDR2 SNTAGT. V lost 3 bases and J 0 bases, leaving 6 bases between the germline ends.

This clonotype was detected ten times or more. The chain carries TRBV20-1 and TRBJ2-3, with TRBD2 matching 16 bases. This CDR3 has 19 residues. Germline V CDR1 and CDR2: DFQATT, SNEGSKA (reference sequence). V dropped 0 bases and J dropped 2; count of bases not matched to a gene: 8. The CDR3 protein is CSARDTTGTSGGATDTQYF. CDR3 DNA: TGCAGTGCTAGAGACACAACCGGGACTAGCGGGGGGGCCACAGATACGCAGTATTTT.

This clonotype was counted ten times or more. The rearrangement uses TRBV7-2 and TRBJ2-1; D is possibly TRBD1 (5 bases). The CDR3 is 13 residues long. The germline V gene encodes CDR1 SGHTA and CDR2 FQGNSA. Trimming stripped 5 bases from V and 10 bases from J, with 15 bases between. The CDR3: CASSPLLGQEQFF. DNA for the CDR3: TGTGCCAGCAGCCCGTTGTTGGGGCAGGAGCAGTTCTTC. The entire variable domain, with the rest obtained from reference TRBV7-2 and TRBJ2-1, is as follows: GAGVSQSPSNKVTEKGKDVELRCDPISGHTALYWYRQSLGQGLEFLIYFQGNSAPDKSGLPSDRFSAERTGGSVSTLTIQRTQQEDSAVYLCASSPLLGQEQFFGPGTRLTVL.

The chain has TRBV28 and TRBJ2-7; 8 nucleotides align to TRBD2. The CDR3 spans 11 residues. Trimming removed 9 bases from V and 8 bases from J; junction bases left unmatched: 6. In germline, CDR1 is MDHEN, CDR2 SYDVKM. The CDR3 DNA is TGTGCCAGTAGCGGACTAGCTCAGCAGTACTTC. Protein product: CASSGLAQQYF.

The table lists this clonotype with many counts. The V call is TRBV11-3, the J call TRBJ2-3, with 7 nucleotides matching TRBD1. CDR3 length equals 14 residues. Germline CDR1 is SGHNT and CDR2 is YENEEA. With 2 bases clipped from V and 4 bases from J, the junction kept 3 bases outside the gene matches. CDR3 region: CASSLFQGADTQYF. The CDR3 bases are TGTGCCAGCAGCTTATTTCAGGGGGCAGATACGCAGTATTTT.

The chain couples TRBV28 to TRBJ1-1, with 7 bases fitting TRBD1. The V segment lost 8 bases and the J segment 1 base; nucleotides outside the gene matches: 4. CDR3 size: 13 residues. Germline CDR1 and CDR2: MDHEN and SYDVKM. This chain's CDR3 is CASEDRRNTEAFF. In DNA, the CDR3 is TGTGCCAGCGAGGACAGGAGGAACACTGAAGCTTTCTTT.

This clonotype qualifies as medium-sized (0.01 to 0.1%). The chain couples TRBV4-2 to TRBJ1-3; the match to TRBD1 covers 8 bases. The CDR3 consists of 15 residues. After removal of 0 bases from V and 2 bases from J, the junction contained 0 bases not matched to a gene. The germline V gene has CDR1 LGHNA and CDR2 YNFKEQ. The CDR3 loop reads CASSQEDRAGNTIYF. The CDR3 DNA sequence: TGTGCCAGCAGCCAAGAGGACAGGGCTGGAAACACCATATATTTT.

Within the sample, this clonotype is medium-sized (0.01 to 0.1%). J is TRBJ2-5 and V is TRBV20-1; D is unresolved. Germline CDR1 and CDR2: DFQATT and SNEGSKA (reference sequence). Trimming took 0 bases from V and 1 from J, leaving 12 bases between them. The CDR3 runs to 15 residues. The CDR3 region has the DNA TGCAGTGCTAGAGATTTGCGGCAAGCCCAAGAGACCCAGTACTTC. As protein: CSARDLRQAQETQYF.